The TCR beta chain described here comes from a study of blood T cell repertoires in COVID-19. Produced via immunoSEQ multiplex PCR; TCRdb's table is partial and in-frame only. This table has roughly 220,000 clones, around 86% appearing once. V was trimmed by 3 bases and J by 5 bases, leaving 10 bases between them. The CDR3 totals 13 residues. Germline V gene sequence: CDR1 LGHDT, CDR2 YNNKEL (reference sequence). In Seattle, patients joined the study during active infection and were tracked longitudinally. Sequences were obtained from peripheral blood. This receptor was obtained from a woman aged 80 or over with COVID-19, enrolled during active disease. This chain uses TRBV3-1 (or the pseudogene TRBV3-2) with TRBJ1-2; D remains ambiguous. The chain's CDR3 is CASSQRLEYGYTF. The CDR3 DNA reads as TGTGCCAGCAGCCAGAGACTGGAATATGGCTACACCTTC.